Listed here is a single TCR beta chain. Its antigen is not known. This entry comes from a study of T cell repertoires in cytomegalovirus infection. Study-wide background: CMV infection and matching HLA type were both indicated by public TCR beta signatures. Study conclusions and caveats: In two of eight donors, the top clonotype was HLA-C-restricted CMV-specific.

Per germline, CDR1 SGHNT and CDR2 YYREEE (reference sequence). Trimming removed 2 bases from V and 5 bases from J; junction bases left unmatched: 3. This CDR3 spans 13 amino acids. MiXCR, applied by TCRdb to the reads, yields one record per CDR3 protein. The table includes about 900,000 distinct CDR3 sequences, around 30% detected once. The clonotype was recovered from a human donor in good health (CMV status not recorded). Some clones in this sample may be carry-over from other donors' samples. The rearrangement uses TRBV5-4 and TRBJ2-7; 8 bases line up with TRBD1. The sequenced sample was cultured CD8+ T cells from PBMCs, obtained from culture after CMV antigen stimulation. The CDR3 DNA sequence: TGTGCCAGCAGCTTCGGGACAGGCAACGAGCAGTACGTC. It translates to CASSFGTGNEQYV.